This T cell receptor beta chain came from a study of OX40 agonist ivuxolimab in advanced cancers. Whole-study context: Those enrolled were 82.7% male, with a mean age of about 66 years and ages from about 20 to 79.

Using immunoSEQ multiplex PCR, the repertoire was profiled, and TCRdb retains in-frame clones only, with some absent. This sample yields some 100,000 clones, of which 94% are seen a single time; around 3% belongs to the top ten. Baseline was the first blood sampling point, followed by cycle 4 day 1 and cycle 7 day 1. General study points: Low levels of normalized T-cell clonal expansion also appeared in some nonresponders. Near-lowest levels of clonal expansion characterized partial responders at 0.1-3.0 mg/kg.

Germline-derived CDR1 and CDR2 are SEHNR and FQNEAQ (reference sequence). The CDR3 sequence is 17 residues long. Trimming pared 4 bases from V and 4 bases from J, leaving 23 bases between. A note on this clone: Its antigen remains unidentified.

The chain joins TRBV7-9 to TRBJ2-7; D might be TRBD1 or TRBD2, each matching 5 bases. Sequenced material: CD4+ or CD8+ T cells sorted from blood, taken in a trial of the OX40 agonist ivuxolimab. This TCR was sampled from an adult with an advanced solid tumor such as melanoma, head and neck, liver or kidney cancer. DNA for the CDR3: TGTGCCAGCAGCTCACCCCAACAGGTCCCCGGGGATTACGAGCAGTACTTC. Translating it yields CASSSPQQVPGDYEQYF.